Listed below are T cell receptor beta chains from one sample, sequenced in a study of radiotherapy plus CTLA-4 blockade in lung cancer. Data came from immunoSEQ multiplex PCR; TCRdb stores just in-frame clones and leaves some out. The profile covers 90,000 to 150,000 clones, with just under 80% appearing a single time and approximately 5.2% taken by the ten largest. The starting material was peripheral blood, obtained from a patient treated with radiotherapy plus ipilimumab. These receptors were obtained from a human donor with non-small cell lung cancer who had a partial response to radiotherapy plus ipilimumab. The CDR3 runs from the conserved cysteine through the conserved F or W. A D gene is named only where the DNA matches it firmly.

j_gene,d_gene,v_gene,CDR3nt,CDR3aa
TRBJ1-1,TRBD1,TRBV4-1,TGCGCCAGCAGCCTCAGGGACAGCCTCACTGAAGCTTTCTTT,CASSLRDSLTEAFF
TRBJ1-1,TRBD1,TRBV7-9,TGTGCCAGCAGCTTACAGGGGGCGTACGCTGAAGCTTTCTTT,CASSLQGAYAEAFF
TRBJ1-1,-,TRBV7-9,TGTGCCAGCAGCCTTCACGGGAGAAACACTGAAGCTTTCTTT,CASSLHGRNTEAFF
TRBJ1-2,-,TRBV19,TGTGCCAGTAGTTTACAGGGTAATACTAACTATGGCTACACCTTC,CASSLQGNTNYGYTF
TRBJ1-2,TRBD1,TRBV9,TGTGCCAGCAGGGGACAGGGGGGTCGGAACTATGGCTACACCTTC,CASRGQGGRNYGYTF
TRBJ1-2,TRBD1,TRBV28,TGTGCCAGCAGGATGGGACAGACATATGGCTACACCTTC,CASRMGQTYGYTF
TRBJ1-6,-,TRBV28,TGTGCCAGCAGTTCCTTCTCCTATAATTCACCCCTCCACTTT,CASSSFSYNSPLHF
TRBJ2-2,-,TRBV11-3,TGTGCCAGCAGCTCCAGGGACACCGGGGAGCTGTTTTTT,CASSSRDTGELFF
TRBJ2-3,TRBD2,TRBV27,TGTGCCAGCAGTTTACTCCGGACTAGTGGGGCCACAGATACGCAGTATTTT,CASSLLRTSGATDTQYF
TRBJ2-5,TRBD2,TRBV25-1,TGTGCCAGCAGTGAAGATAGGAGGAGACTAGCCGTTGGGGCCCAGTACTTC,CASSEDRRRLAVGAQYF